These 8 T cell receptor beta chains share one sample of origin, sequenced in a study of shared clonotypes between healthy human individuals. TCRdb's copy holds only in-frame clones and misses some; the assay was immunoSEQ multiplex PCR. The sample shows hundreds of thousands of clones, roughly 70% of them seen only once. The sequencing input was memory CD4+ T cells sorted from blood. Noted subset: CD45RA-negative fraction. The source is a woman aged 25 to 39 in good health.

V and J are TRBV19 and TRBJ2-3; 10 nucleotides align to TRBD2. This CDR3 is 14 amino acids long. V lost 8 bases to trimming and J lost 2 bases; unmatched junction nucleotides: 4. Germline V gene sequence: CDR1 LNHDA, CDR2 SQIVND (reference sequence). As DNA, the CDR3 is TGTGCCAGTTTAGCGGGAGGCTACACAGATACGCAGTATTTT. Translated, it gives CASLAGGYTDTQYF.

This clone was observed a handful of times. The sample contains more than one DNA sequence encoding this CDR3. The chain links TRBV5-1 to TRBJ2-1; 7 nucleotides align to TRBD1. The V and J ends lost 6 bases and 0 bases, in that order; junction bases with no gene match: 6. The CDR3 has 15 amino acids. Germline V gene data show CDR1 as SGHRS and CDR2 as YFSETQ. The CDR3 sequence is CASTLDRVSYNEQFF. The DNA of the CDR3 is TGCGCCAGCACGCTCGACAGGGTCTCCTACAATGAGCAGTTCTTC.

The chain links TRBV6-5 to TRBJ1-2; the D is unclear. This CDR3 has 16 amino acids. The V end lost 2 bases, the J end lost 1 base, and 14 bases lay between the germline ends. The germline CDR1 and CDR2 sequences are MNHEY and SVGAGI. For the CDR3, the DNA is TGTGCCAGCAGTTACGATAAGGGCCGCGATAACTATGGCTACACCTTC. Translated, it gives CASSYDKGRDNYGYTF.

This rearrangement joins TRBV5-1 to TRBJ2-5, with TRBD2 matching 11 bases. Looked up from germline, CDR1 is SGHRS and CDR2 is YFSETQ. The CDR3 runs 15 residues. Losses at the gene ends were 7 bases for V and 2 bases for J; bases not matched to a gene: 7. Here the CDR3 reads CASYLAGGLQETQYF. CDR3 coding DNA: TGCGCCAGCTACTTAGCGGGAGGGCTTCAAGAGACCCAGTACTTC.

This clone was recorded many times. The gene calls are TRBV7-8 and TRBJ2-7; 7 bases are shared with TRBD2. J was trimmed by 2 bases and V by 3 bases; bases with no gene match: 13. The CDR3 spans 17 residues. The germline V gene encodes CDR1 SGHVS and CDR2 FQNEAQ. DNA of the CDR3: TGTGCCAGCAGCTTTATTTGGAGGGAGGGGATCGCCTACGAGCAGTACTTC. Protein sequence: CASSFIWREGIAYEQYF.

This clone was seen just once. This chain uses TRBV7-7 with TRBJ2-6; D call uncertain. V lost 3 bases to trimming and J lost 5 bases, with 14 bases between them. Germline assignment: CDR1 SSHAT and CDR2 FNYEAQ (reference sequence). The length of the CDR3 is 16 residues. CDR3 protein: CASSFPRQSRANVLTF. The CDR3 DNA sequence: TGTGCCAGCAGCTTTCCTAGACAAAGTCGGGCCAACGTCCTGACTTTC.

The gene calls are TRBV4-1 and TRBJ2-3, with 16 positions matching TRBD2. V lost 3 bases and J lost 3; bases outside the gene matches: 9. Germline loops: CDR1 MGHRA, CDR2 YSYEKL. The CDR3 contains 19 residues. CDR3 sequence: CASSQSGTSGRARTDTQYF. DNA of the CDR3: TGCGCCAGCAGCCAGTCCGGGACTAGCGGGAGGGCCAGGACAGATACGCAGTATTTT.

V and J are TRBV6-1 and TRBJ2-1; D not certain. V lost 5 bases and J 11 bases, leaving 13 bases between the germline ends. Germline V gives CDR1 MNHNS, CDR2 SASEGT. The CDR3 totals 12 residues. The DNA for the CDR3 is TGTGCCAGCAGTTCTGAAAGTCATAAGCAGTTCTTC. Residues: CASSSESHKQFF.